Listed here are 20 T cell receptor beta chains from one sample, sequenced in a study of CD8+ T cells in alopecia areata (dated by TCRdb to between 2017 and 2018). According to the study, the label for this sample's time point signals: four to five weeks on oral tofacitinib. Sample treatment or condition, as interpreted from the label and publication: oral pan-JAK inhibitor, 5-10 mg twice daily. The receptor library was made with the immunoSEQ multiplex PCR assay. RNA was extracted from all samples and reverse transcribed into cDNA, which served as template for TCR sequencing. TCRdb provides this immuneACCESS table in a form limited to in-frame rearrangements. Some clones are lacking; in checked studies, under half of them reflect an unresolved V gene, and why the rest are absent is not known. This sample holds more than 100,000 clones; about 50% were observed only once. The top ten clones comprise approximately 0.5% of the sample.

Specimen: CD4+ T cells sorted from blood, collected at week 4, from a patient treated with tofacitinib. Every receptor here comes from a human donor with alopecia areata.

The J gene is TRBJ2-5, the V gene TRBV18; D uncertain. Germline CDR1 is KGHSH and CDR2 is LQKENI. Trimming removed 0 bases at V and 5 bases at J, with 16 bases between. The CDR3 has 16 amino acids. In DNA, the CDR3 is TGTGCCAGCTCACCACCGAATAGGCAGTTGGGGGAGACCCAGTACTTC. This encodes CASSPPNRQLGETQYF. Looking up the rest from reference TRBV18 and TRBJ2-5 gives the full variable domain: NAGVMQNPRHLVRRRGQEARLRCSPMKGHSHVYWYRQLPEEGLKFMVYLQKENIIDESGMPKERFSAEFPKEGPSILRIQQVVRGDSAAYFCASSPPNRQLGETQYFGPGTRLLVL.

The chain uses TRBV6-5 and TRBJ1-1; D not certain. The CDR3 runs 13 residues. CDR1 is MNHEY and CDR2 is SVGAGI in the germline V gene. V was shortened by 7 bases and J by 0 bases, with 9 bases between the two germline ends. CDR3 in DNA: TGTGCCAGCACATCAAACCTGAACACTGAAGCTTTCTTT. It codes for CASTSNLNTEAFF.

The CDR3 here is CAWTQGNYGYTF. The CDR3 DNA reads TGTGCCTGGACTCAGGGTAACTATGGCTACACCTTC. The gene calls are TRBV30 and TRBJ1-2, with a tentative D call TRBD1 (5 bases). The V end was cut by 4 bases, the J end by 1 base, with 7 bases between. The CDR3 extends over 12 amino acids. The germline CDR1 and CDR2 sequences are GTSNPN and SVGIG (reference sequence).

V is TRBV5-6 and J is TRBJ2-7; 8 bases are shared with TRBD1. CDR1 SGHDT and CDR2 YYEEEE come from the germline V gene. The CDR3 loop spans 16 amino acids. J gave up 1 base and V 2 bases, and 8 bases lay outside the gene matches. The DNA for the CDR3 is TGTGCCAGCAGCTTTTTTGACAGGGGACCGTCCTACGAGCAGTACTTC. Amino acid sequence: CASSFFDRGPSYEQYF.

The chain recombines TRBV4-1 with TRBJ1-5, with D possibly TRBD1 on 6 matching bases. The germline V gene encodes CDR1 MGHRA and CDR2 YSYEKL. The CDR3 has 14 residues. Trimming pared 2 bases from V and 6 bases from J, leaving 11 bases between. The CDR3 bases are TGCGCCAGCAGCCAAAACAGGGACCTTCAGCCCCAGCATTTT. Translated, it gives CASSQNRDLQPQHF.

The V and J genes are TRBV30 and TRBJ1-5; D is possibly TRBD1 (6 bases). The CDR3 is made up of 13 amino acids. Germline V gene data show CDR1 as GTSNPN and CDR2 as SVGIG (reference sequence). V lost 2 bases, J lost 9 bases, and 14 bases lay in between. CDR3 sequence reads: CAWSSLSQGPQHF. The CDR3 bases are TGTGCCTGGAGTAGTCTCTCACAGGGGCCCCAGCATTTT.

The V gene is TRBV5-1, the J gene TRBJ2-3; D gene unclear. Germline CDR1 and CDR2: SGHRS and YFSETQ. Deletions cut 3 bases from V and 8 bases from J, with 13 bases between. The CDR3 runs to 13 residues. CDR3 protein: CASSSSYRPTQYF. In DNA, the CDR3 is TGCGCCAGCAGCTCTTCCTACAGACCTACGCAGTATTTT.

For the CDR3, the DNA is TGTGCCAGCTCACCCAGAAGCGGGGGAAGCACAGATACGCAGTATTTT. It specifies CASSPRSGGSTDTQYF. The chain employs TRBV18 and TRBJ2-3, with 8 bases lining up with TRBD2. The ends lost 3 bases at V and 0 bases at J; junction bases unmatched: 5. The germline CDR1 and CDR2 sequences are KGHSH and LQKENI. The CDR3 has 16 residues.

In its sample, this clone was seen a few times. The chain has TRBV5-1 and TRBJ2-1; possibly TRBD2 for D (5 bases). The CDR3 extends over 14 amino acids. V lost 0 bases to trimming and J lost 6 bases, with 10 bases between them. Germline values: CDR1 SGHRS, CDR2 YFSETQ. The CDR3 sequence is CASSLGGALNEQFF. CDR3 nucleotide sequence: TGCGCCAGCAGCTTGGGGGGAGCACTCAATGAGCAGTTCTTC.

As DNA, the CDR3 is TGTGCCTGGAGAGACAGGGGGCCTGGCTACACCTTC. This encodes CAWRDRGPGYTF. The chain couples TRBV30 to TRBJ1-2; 10 nucleotides line up with TRBD1. Germline CDR1 and CDR2: GTSNPN and SVGIG (reference sequence). The CDR3 consists of 12 residues. J gave up 7 bases and V 3 bases, and 2 bases lay outside the gene matches.

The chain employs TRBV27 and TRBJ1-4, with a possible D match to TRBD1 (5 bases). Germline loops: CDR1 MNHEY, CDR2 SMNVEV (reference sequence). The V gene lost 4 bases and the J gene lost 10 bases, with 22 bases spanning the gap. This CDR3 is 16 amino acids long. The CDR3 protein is CASSSLKRVGLRKLFF. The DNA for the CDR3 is TGTGCCAGCAGTTCCCTCAAGAGGGTGGGACTGAGAAAACTGTTTTTT.

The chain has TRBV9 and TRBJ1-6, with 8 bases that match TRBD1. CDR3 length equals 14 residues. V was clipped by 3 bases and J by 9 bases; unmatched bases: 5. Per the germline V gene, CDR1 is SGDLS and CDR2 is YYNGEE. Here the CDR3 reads CASSATGASSPLHF. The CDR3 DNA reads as TGTGCCAGCAGCGCGACAGGGGCCAGTTCACCCCTCCACTTT.

CDR3 nucleotide sequence: TGTGCCACCAGCAGAGATACGGGCGAGCAGTACTTC. Translated: CATSRDTGEQYF. This chain connects TRBV15 to TRBJ2-7, with no clear D. Trimming cost V 0 bases and J 6 bases, with 6 bases left between them. Germline values: CDR1 LNHNV, CDR2 YYDKDF (reference sequence). This CDR3 is built from 12 residues. The whole variable domain, filled in from reference TRBV15 and TRBJ2-7, reads DAMVIQNPRYQVTQFGKPVTLSCSQTLNHNVMYWYQQKSSQAPKLLFHYYDKDFNNEADTPDNFQSRRPNTSFCFLDIRSPGLGDTAMYLCATSRDTGEQYFGPGTRLTVT.

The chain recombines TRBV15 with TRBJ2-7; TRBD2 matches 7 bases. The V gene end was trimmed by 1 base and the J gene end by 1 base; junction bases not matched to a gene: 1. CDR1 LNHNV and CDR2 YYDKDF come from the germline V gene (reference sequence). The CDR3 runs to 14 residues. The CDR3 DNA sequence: TGTGCCACCAGCAGAGCGGGGGGATCCTACGAGCAGTACTTC. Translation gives CATSRAGGSYEQYF.

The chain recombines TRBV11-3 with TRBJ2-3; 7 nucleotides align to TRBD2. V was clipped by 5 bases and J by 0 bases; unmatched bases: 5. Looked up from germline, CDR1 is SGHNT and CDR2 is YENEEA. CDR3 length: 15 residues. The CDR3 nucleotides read TGTGCCAGCAGCCCTAGCGGCAGAAGCACAGATACGCAGTATTTT. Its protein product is CASSPSGRSTDTQYF.

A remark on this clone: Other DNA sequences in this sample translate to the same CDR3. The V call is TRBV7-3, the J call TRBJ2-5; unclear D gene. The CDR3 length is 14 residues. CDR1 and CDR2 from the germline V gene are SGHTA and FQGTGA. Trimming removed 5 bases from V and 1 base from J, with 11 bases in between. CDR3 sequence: CASSPTGRQETQYF. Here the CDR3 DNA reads TGTGCCAGCAGCCCGACGGGCCGCCAAGAGACCCAGTACTTC.

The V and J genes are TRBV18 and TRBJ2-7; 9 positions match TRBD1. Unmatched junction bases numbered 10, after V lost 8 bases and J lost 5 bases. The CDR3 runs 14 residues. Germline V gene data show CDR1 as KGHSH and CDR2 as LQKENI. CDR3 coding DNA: TGTGCCAGCGGCGGCCGGACAGGGGCGGACGAGCAGTACTTC. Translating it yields CASGGRTGADEQYF.

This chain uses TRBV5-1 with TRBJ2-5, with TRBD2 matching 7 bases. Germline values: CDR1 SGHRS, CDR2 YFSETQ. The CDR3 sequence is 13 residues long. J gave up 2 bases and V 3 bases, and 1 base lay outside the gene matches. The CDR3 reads CASSWGGQETQYF. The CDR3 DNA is TGCGCCAGCAGCTGGGGGGGACAAGAGACCCAGTACTTC.

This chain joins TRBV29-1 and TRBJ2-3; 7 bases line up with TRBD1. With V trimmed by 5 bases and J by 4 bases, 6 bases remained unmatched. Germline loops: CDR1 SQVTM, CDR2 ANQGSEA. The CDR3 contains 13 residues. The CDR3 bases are TGCAGCGTTAAGCCGCAGGGGGCAGATACGCAGTATTTT. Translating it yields CSVKPQGADTQYF.

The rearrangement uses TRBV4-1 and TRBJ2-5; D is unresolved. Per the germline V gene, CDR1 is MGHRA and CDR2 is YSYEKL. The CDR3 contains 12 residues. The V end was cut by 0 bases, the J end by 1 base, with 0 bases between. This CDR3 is CASSQDQETQYF. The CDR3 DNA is TGCGCCAGCAGCCAAGACCAAGAGACCCAGTACTTC.